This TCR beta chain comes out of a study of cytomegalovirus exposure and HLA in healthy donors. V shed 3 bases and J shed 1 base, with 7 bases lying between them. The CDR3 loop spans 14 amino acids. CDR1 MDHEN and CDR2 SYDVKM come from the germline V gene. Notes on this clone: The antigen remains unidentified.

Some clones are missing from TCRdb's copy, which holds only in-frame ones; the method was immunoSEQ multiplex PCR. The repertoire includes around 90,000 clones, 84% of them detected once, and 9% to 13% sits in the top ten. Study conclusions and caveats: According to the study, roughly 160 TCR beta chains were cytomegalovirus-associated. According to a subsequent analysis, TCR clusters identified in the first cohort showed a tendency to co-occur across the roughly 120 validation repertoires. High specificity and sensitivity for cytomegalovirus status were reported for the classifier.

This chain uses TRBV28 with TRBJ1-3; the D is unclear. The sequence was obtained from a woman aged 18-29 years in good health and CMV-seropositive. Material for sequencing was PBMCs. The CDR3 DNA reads TGTGCCAGCAGTTTTCTGCAGTCTGGAAACACCATATATTTT. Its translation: CASSFLQSGNTIYF.